This TCR beta chain was identified in a study of Graves' ophthalmopathy and Graves' hyperthyroidism. The germline gives CDR1 SEHNR, CDR2 FQNEAQ (reference sequence). The CDR3 contains 13 residues. J lost 15 bases, V lost 5 bases, and 11 bases had no gene match. RNA transcripts yielded amplified TCR beta CDR3 regions. HTBI-primed RT-PCR formed the first round, and a multiplex PCR formed the second. TCRdb re-derived calls from the multiplex PCR reads in MiXCR, one entry per CDR3 protein. The sample holds about 550,000 distinct CDR3 sequences, 35% to 40% seen once. Sequenced material: peripheral blood or thyroid tissue (not recorded which). This clonotype originated in an adult man with Graves' hyperthyroidism. The chain couples TRBV7-9 to TRBJ1-5, with 9 bases that match TRBD1. This chain's CDR3 is CASSPGQGTLSHF. The CDR3 coding sequence is TGTGCCAGCAGCCCGGGACAGGGCACGCTCTCGCATTTT.